These 31 T cell receptor beta chains originate from one sample sequenced in a study of regulatory T cells in long-lasting Graves disease. Arm-PCR of CDR3 regions with iRepertoire HTBI primers generated TCR beta libraries. Via MiXCR, TCRdb re-called the multiplex PCR reads, giving one row per CDR3 protein. The sample yields around 500,000 distinct CDR3 sequences, 12% seen once. Specified time point: newly diagnosed GD, antithyroid drugs for less than 3 months. PBMC-extracted RNA yielded the TCR library. This sample was shared with a second study, whose subject was T cells in Graves' hyperthyroidism and ophthalmopathy.

Sample: peripheral blood mononuclear cells (PBMCs), taken at new diagnosis, from a patient treated with antithyroid drugs. The origin of the receptors is a woman aged 25-40 years with Graves disease.

This clonotype was detected many times. This chain connects TRBV29-1 to TRBJ1-1; a weak D match, TRBD1 (6 bases). Germline V lookup: CDR1 SQVTM, CDR2 ANQGSEA. CDR3 size: 12 residues. The V end was cut by 3 bases, the J end by 4 bases, with 9 bases between. The CDR3 DNA follows: TGCAGCGTTGAGGAGGACAGCACTGAAGCTTTCTTT. This translates into CSVEEDSTEAFF.

Many counts were recorded for this clonotype. J is TRBJ1-1 and V is TRBV28; 8 bases align to TRBD1. V lost 5 bases, J lost 5 bases, and 16 bases stayed unmatched. CDR1 and CDR2 from the germline V gene are MDHEN and SYDVKM. The CDR3 length is 17 residues. CDR3 protein: CASSIDRGVPIRTEAFF. The CDR3 DNA is TGTGCCAGCAGTATTGACAGGGGAGTCCCAATTCGAACTGAAGCTTTCTTT.

This clonotype has a handful of counts. The chain employs TRBV20-1 and TRBJ1-5; TRBD1 aligns across 7 bases. The V gene's germline CDR1 is DFQATT and CDR2 SNEGSKA (reference sequence). CDR3 length: 13 residues. V was pared by 4 bases and J by 5 bases, with 5 bases of the junction left unmatched. CDR3 loop: CSAMEDRDQPQHF. CDR3 bases: TGCAGTGCTATGGAAGACAGGGATCAGCCCCAGCATTTT.

This clonotype was counted at least ten times. The rearrangement uses TRBV6-1 and TRBJ2-3; 11 bases agree with TRBD2. The CDR3 runs to 15 residues. Germline values: CDR1 MNHNS, CDR2 SASEGT. J gave up 1 base and V 7 bases, and 4 bases lay outside the gene matches. The CDR3 sequence is CASTSGRWGTDTQYF. As DNA, the CDR3 is TGTGCCAGCACTAGCGGGAGGTGGGGCACAGATACGCAGTATTTT.

The table lists this clonotype with a few counts. The chain has TRBV20-1 and TRBJ1-5; 7 bases line up with TRBD1. Per germline, CDR1 DFQATT and CDR2 SNEGSKA (reference sequence). V lost 5 bases, J lost 4 bases, and 2 bases stayed unmatched. This CDR3 is built from 12 residues. The CDR3 sequence is CSAHRGNQPQHF. The CDR3, as DNA: TGCAGTGCTCACAGGGGAAATCAGCCCCAGCATTTT.

The chain has TRBV3-1 and TRBJ2-2, with TRBD2 matching 9 bases. Germline CDR1 LGHDT, CDR2 YNNKEL (reference sequence). After removal of 1 base from V and 5 bases from J, the junction contained 17 bases not matched to a gene. The length of the CDR3 is 20 residues. The DNA for the CDR3 is TGTGCCAGCAGCCAAGGTTGGCTAGCGGGGACCAGGAGGGGGACCGGGGAGCTGTTTTTT. Translated, it gives CASSQGWLAGTRRGTGELFF. The complete variable domain, with remaining parts taken from reference TRBV3-1 and TRBJ2-2, reads DTAVSQTPKYLVTQMGNDKSIKCEQNLGHDTMYWYKQDSKKFLKIMFSYNNKELIINETVPNRFSPKSPDKAHLNLHINSLELGDSAVYFCASSQGWLAGTRRGTGELFFGEGSRLTVL.

This clonotype was seen ten or more times. This rearrangement joins TRBV5-6 to TRBJ1-2; TRBD1 aligns across 7 bases. Germline CDR1 is SGHDT and CDR2 is YYEEEE. This CDR3 has 12 residues. V trimming: 3 bases; J trimming: 4 bases; junction bases outside the gene matches: 0. In DNA form, the CDR3 reads TGTGCCAGCAGCTGGGACAGCTATGGCTACACCTTC. Encoded protein: CASSWDSYGYTF.

This clonotype occurred a few times. A much larger clone is a single base away; this may be a read error. V gene TRBV4-1 combines with J gene TRBJ2-5; the D gene is possibly TRBD2 (5 bases). Germline V CDR1 and CDR2: MGHRA, YSYEKL. This CDR3 contains 16 residues. CDR3 region: CASSKDRSGNGETQYF. In DNA, the CDR3 is TGCGCCAGCAGCAAAGATCGCTCGGGAAACGGAGAGACCCAGTACTTC.

This clonotype came up many times. The genes are TRBV10-2 and TRBJ2-5; weak D call: TRBD1 (6 bases). V was cut by 2 bases and J by 4 bases, with 20 bases left in between. This CDR3 contains 17 residues. Germline loops: CDR1 WSHSY, CDR2 SAAADI. Here the CDR3 reads CASSEPRTGFRGETQYF. The CDR3, as DNA: TGCGCCAGCAGTGAGCCGCGAACAGGGTTTCGGGGAGAGACCCAGTACTTC.

V is TRBV19 and J is TRBJ1-5; D is unresolved. Trimming pared 10 bases from V and 9 bases from J, leaving 19 bases between. The CDR3 consists of 13 residues. CDR1 is LNHDA, CDR2 SQIVND, per germline (reference sequence). In DNA, the CDR3 is TGTGCCACCCGTAAGGATCGAGGAGCGCCCCAGCATTTT. Amino acids: CATRKDRGAPQHF.

The rearrangement joins TRBV19 to TRBJ1-3, with D unclear. V was clipped by 6 bases and J by 0 bases, with 12 bases between them. The germline V gene has CDR1 LNHDA and CDR2 SQIVND (reference sequence). CDR3 length: 15 residues. The CDR3 DNA reads as TGTGCCAGTAGAATTGGCAGCTCCTCTGGAAACACCATATATTTT. Translating gives CASRIGSSSGNTIYF.

This clonotype has ten or more counts. This sequence joins TRBV5-6 and TRBJ2-5; 11 positions agree with TRBD1. V shed 4 bases and J 4 bases; nucleotides not matched to a gene: 9. Germline CDR1 reads SGHDT; CDR2 reads YYEEEE. This CDR3 has 16 residues. CDR3 amino acids: CASSPRTGGGRETQYF. DNA of the CDR3: TGTGCCAGCAGCCCGAGGACAGGGGGCGGGCGAGAGACCCAGTACTTC.

The chain couples TRBV12-3 or TRBV12-4 to TRBJ1-5; D uncertain. The V gene lost 1 base and the J gene lost 5 bases, with 6 bases spanning the gap. This CDR3 region has 13 residues. The CDR3 DNA sequence: TGTGCCAGCAGTTTAGACAATTATCAGCCCCAGCATTTT. As protein: CASSLDNYQPQHF.

The rearrangement joins TRBV12-3 or TRBV12-4 to TRBJ1-2; the match to TRBD1 covers 7 bases. The length of the CDR3 is 13 residues. V shed 5 bases, J shed 6 bases, and the junction held 6 bases outside the gene matches. The CDR3 DNA is TGTGCCAGCAGTCTCCCGGGACAGAATGGCTACACCTTC. Residues: CASSLPGQNGYTF.

The chain uses TRBV24-1 and TRBJ2-1; D unclear. Germline loops: CDR1 KGHDR, CDR2 SFDVKD. The CDR3 sequence is 16 residues long. With 0 bases removed from V and 8 bases from J, the gap between germline ends came to 16 bases. The CDR3 here is CATSDLPRAGPHEQFF. The CDR3 DNA sequence: TGTGCCACCAGTGATTTGCCCCGTGCAGGCCCACATGAGCAGTTCTTC.

In its sample, this clonotype was seen many times. The V and J genes are TRBV6-1 and TRBJ2-1; 9 bases line up with TRBD2. Germline-derived CDR1 and CDR2 are MNHNS and SASEGT. Trimming cost V 7 bases and J 5 bases; bases outside gene matches: 12. The CDR3 has 16 amino acids. CDR3 sequence (DNA): TGTGCCAGCACTAAATGGGCGGGAGGGCCTGACAATGAGCAGTTCTTC. It codes for CASTKWAGGPDNEQFF.

This clonotype was seen repeatedly, ten times or more. The gene calls are TRBV28 and TRBJ2-3; TRBD1 matches 7 bases. V trimming: 5 bases; J trimming: 2 bases; junction bases outside the gene matches: 4. The CDR3 consists of 14 residues. Germline V gene sequence: CDR1 MDHEN, CDR2 SYDVKM. In DNA form, the CDR3 reads TGTGCCAGCAGTACAGGGGCCTTCACAGATACGCAGTATTTT. Its protein is CASSTGAFTDTQYF.

This rearrangement joins TRBV10-3 to TRBJ1-1; possible D gene TRBD1, 6 bases. There are 17 residues in the CDR3. V was trimmed by 5 bases and J by 1 base, leaving 20 bases between them. Germline lookup yields CDR1 ENHRY and CDR2 SYGVKD. The CDR3 sequence: CAISPGGARIGNTEAFF. The DNA of the CDR3 is TGTGCCATCAGTCCTGGGGGGGCGCGTATAGGGAACACTGAAGCTTTCTTT.

This clonotype was found many times. The J gene is TRBJ1-2, the V gene TRBV28; no reliable D call. V shed 5 bases and J shed 4 bases, with 14 bases lying between them. The CDR3 length is 14 residues. The germline V gene encodes CDR1 MDHEN and CDR2 SYDVKM. The chain's CDR3 is CASSELLRGYGYTF. The CDR3 bases are TGTGCCAGCAGTGAGCTTCTACGAGGCTATGGCTACACCTTC.

The V gene is TRBV28, the J gene TRBJ2-5; 12 bases map to TRBD1. CDR1 is MDHEN and CDR2 is SYDVKM in the germline V gene. J was trimmed by 7 bases and V by 6 bases; bases with no gene match: 12. This CDR3 has 16 residues. The CDR3 nucleotides read TGTGCCAGCAGCACCGGGACAGGGGGCGTTTATGGGACCCAGTACTTC. Encoded protein: CASSTGTGGVYGTQYF. Complete variable domain (other parts from reference TRBV28 and TRBJ2-5): DVKVTQSSRYLVKRTGEKVFLECVQDMDHENMFWYRQDPGLGLRLIYFSYDVKMKEKGDIPEGYSVSREKKERFSLILESASTNQTSMYLCASSTGTGGVYGTQYFGPGTRLLVL.

This clonotype occurred many times. CDR3 sequence reads: CASSEGEDSYYGYTF. The DNA for the CDR3 is TGTGCCAGCAGTGAAGGAGAAGACTCTTACTATGGCTACACCTTC. This rearrangement joins TRBV2 to TRBJ1-2; D is unresolved. This CDR3 contains 15 residues. Germline V gene sequence: CDR1 SNHLY, CDR2 FYNNEI. With 1 base removed from V and 3 bases from J, the gap between germline ends came to 12 bases.

This clonotype showed up many times. The rearrangement links TRBV30 to TRBJ1-6; D gene uncertain. CDR1 is GTSNPN, CDR2 SVGIG, per germline (reference sequence). V lost 4 bases and J lost 7, with 5 bases in between. The CDR3 runs to 11 residues. CDR3 sequence reads: CAWTENSPLHF. The CDR3 DNA is TGTGCCTGGACAGAAAATTCACCCCTCCACTTT.

This rearrangement joins TRBV7-2 to TRBJ2-7; possible D gene TRBD2, 5 bases. There are 12 residues in the CDR3. Trimming pared 10 bases from V and 0 bases from J, leaving 10 bases between. The germline gives CDR1 SGHTA, CDR2 FQGNSA. The CDR3 DNA is TGTGCCACCGCGCGGGTCTCCTACGAGCAGTACTTC. It specifies CATARVSYEQYF.

V usage is TRBV18 and J usage is TRBJ2-7; 8 bases match TRBD1. From germline, CDR1 is KGHSH and CDR2 LQKENI. CDR3 length: 16 residues. V dropped 3 bases and J dropped 4; count of bases not matched to a gene: 11. The CDR3 sequence is CASSPRTGMNHYEQYF. The CDR3 nucleotides are TGTGCCAGCTCACCGAGGACAGGGATGAATCATTACGAGCAGTACTTC. Variable domain in full (rest from reference TRBV18 and TRBJ2-7): NAGVMQNPRHLVRRRGQEARLRCSPMKGHSHVYWYRQLPEEGLKFMVYLQKENIIDESGMPKERFSAEFPKEGPSILRIQQVVRGDSAAYFCASSPRTGMNHYEQYFGPGTRLTVT.

This clonotype was recorded at least ten times. This chain joins TRBV28 and TRBJ2-7, with 7 bases lining up with TRBD1. The CDR3 has 15 residues. Germline V gene sequence: CDR1 MDHEN, CDR2 SYDVKM. Unmatched junction bases numbered 14, after V lost 8 bases and J lost 4 bases. CDR3 region: CASRMEQGRVYEQYF. In DNA, the CDR3 is TGTGCCAGCCGAATGGAACAGGGGCGAGTGTACGAGCAGTACTTC.

This clonotype was counted between two and nine times. The chain recombines TRBV6-1 with TRBJ1-3, with unresolved D. Trimming took 4 bases from V and 3 from J, leaving 16 bases between them. This CDR3 has 16 residues. Germline V gene lookup returns CDR1 MNHNS and CDR2 SASEGT. Written as DNA, the CDR3 is TGTGCCAGCAGTGCAGACGGATCCGGCGATGGAAACACCATATATTTT. Amino acids: CASSADGSGDGNTIYF.

There are many counts of this clonotype. The V gene is TRBV20-1, the J gene TRBJ1-3; D unclear. Trimming took off 5 bases at V and 2 bases at J, with 13 bases between the two ends. The CDR3 spans 14 residues. Per germline, CDR1 DFQATT and CDR2 SNEGSKA (reference sequence). This chain's CDR3 is CSALEGLPGNTIYF. The CDR3 bases are TGCAGTGCTCTCGAAGGGCTACCTGGAAACACCATATATTTT.

This clonotype appeared many times. The chain recombines TRBV12-3 or TRBV12-4 with TRBJ2-1; TRBD2 is a possible D gene (5 bases). The length of the CDR3 is 15 residues. Trimming pared 6 bases from V and 10 bases from J, leaving 22 bases between. The CDR3 here is CASSPGFGPPGEQFF. CDR3 nucleotide sequence: TGTGCCAGCAGCCCTGGATTCGGCCCCCCGGGGGAGCAGTTCTTC.

The rearrangement uses TRBV7-9 and TRBJ2-7; 7 nucleotides line up with TRBD1. J lost 4 bases, V lost 5 bases, and 8 bases had no gene match. Germline CDR1 SEHNR, CDR2 FQNEAQ (reference sequence). CDR3 length: 14 amino acids. CDR3 residues: CASSDPGDRYEQYF. The CDR3, as DNA: TGTGCCAGCAGCGACCCTGGGGACAGATACGAGCAGTACTTC.

This clonotype was counted at least ten times. The CDR3 region is CSARKGGYEQYF. DNA for the CDR3: TGCAGTGCTAGAAAGGGTGGATACGAGCAGTACTTC. The chain employs TRBV20-1 and TRBJ2-7; unclear D gene. The CDR3 is made up of 12 amino acids. Trimming removed 2 bases at V and 4 bases at J, with 9 bases between. Germline V CDR1 and CDR2: DFQATT, SNEGSKA (reference sequence).

This clonotype was seen a single time. The chain uses TRBV27 and TRBJ1-1; D not resolved. In germline, CDR1 is MNHEY, CDR2 SMNVEV (reference sequence). The CDR3 covers 14 residues. V gave up 8 bases and J gave up 0 bases, with 13 bases separating them. CDR3 sequence reads: CASSRVLMNTEAFF. The CDR3 bases are TGTGCCAGCTCCCGGGTTCTCATGAACACTGAAGCTTTCTTT.